A selection of T cell receptor beta chains follows, all from one sample in a study of T cell changes during pregnancy in multiple sclerosis. Data came from immunoSEQ multiplex PCR; TCRdb stores just in-frame clones and leaves some out. The sample includes about 60,000 clones, approximately 91% of them seen just once. Sequences were derived from peripheral blood, sampled in the second trimester of pregnancy. These receptors all come from a female donor with multiple sclerosis, enrolled in a pregnancy study. CDR3s include the opening cysteine and the closing phenylalanine or tryptophan. Fields, in order: V gene, J gene, D gene, clone size, CDR3 protein, CDR3 DNA. D genes are given only for firm matches. Not every row has a clone size; where given, it reads once, few, many or a size class.

V: TRBV7-2
J: TRBJ2-1
D: .
size: .
CDR3: CASSFRGGANEQFF
DNA: TGTGCCAGCAGCTTCCGTGGGGGGGCGAATGAGCAGTTCTTC

V: TRBV13
J: TRBJ1-1
D: TRBD1
size: .
CDR3: CASSSLGTGGTEAFF
DNA: TGTGCCAGCAGCTCCCTCGGGACAGGGGGCACTGAAGCTTTCTTT

V: TRBV15
J: TRBJ1-1
D: TRBD1
size: .
CDR3: CATSTRQGRAFF
DNA: TGTGCCACCAGCACGCGACAGGGGAGAGCTTTCTTT

V: TRBV6-6
J: TRBJ1-6
D: .
size: few
CDR3: CASSPDSPLHF
DNA: TGTGCCAGCAGCCCGGATTCACCCCTCCACTTT

V: TRBV9
J: TRBJ1-1
D: .
size: .
CDR3: CASSVGQTNTEAFF
DNA: TGTGCCAGCAGCGTAGGTCAGACAAACACTGAAGCTTTCTTT

V: TRBV5-1
J: TRBJ2-3
D: .
size: .
CDR3: CASTLGGLSTDTQYF
DNA: TGCGCCAGCACCCTGGGCGGACTCAGCACAGATACGCAGTATTTT

V: TRBV30
J: TRBJ1-1
D: TRBD1
size: .
CDR3: CAWGDSVFSAFF
DNA: TGTGCCTGGGGGGACAGTGTGTTTTCAGCTTTCTTT

V: TRBV18
J: TRBJ2-3
D: TRBD2
size: .
CDR3: CASSPPRLAGADTQYF
DNA: TGTGCCAGCTCACCACCGAGGCTAGCGGGGGCAGATACGCAGTATTTT

V: TRBV21-1
J: TRBJ1-1
D: .
size: .
CDR3: CASSPRAEGPMNTEAFF
DNA: TGTGCCAGCAGCCCCAGGGCGGAGGGGCCGATGAACACTGAAGCTTTCTTT

V: TRBV5-1
J: TRBJ1-4
D: .
size: .
CDR3: CASSPRALTSNEKLFF
DNA: TGCGCCAGCAGCCCGCGGGCCCTGACCTCTAATGAAAAACTGTTTTTT

V: TRBV7-3
J: TRBJ1-2
D: TRBD1
size: .
CDR3: CASSLSGQGAGGYTF
DNA: TGTGCCAGCAGCTTATCCGGACAGGGGGCCGGAGGCTACACCTTC

V: TRBV5-4
J: TRBJ2-5
D: .
size: .
CDR3: CASSVGAEETQYF
DNA: TGTGCCAGCAGTGTAGGGGCGGAAGAGACCCAGTACTTC